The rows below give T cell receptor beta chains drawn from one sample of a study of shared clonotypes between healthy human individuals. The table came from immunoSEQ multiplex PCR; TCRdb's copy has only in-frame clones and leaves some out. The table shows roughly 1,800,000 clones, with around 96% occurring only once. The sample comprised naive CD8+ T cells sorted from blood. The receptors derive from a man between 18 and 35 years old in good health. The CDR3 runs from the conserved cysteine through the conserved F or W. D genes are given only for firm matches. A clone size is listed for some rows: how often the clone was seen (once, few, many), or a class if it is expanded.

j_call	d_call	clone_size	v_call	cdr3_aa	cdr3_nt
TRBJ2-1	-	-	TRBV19	CASTEGSGPGNEQFF	TGTGCCAGTACGGAGGGTAGCGGTCCGGGAAATGAGCAGTTCTTC
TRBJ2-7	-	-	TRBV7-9	CASSLEGLTYEQYF	TGTGCCAGCAGCTTAGAGGGGTTGACCTACGAGCAGTACTTC
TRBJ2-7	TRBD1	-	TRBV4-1	CASSLRTGETYEQYF	TGCGCCAGCAGCCTCCGGACAGGGGAGACCTACGAGCAGTACTTC
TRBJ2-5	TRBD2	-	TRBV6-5	CASSMLAGGQETQYF	TGTGCCAGCAGTATGCTAGCGGGGGGCCAAGAGACCCAGTACTTC
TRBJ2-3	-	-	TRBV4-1	CASSYSSDTQYF	TGCGCCAGCAGCTATTCATCAGATACGCAGTATTTT
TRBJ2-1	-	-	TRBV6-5	CASTQTGLRAIEQFF	TGTGCCAGCACCCAGACGGGGCTCAGGGCCATTGAGCAGTTCTTC
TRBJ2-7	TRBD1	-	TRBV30	CACQTGNEQYF	TGTGCCTGCCAGACAGGGAACGAGCAGTACTTC
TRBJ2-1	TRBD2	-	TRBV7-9	CASSATSGGYNEQFF	TGTGCCAGCAGCGCGACTAGCGGGGGATACAATGAGCAGTTCTTC
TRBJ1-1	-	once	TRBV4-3	CASSQGGHSGEMNTEAFF	TGCGCCAGCAGCCAAGGGGGTCACAGCGGGGAGATGAACACTGAAGCTTTCTTT
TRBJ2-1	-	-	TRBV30	CAWSSGTYNEQFF	TGTGCCTGGAGTAGCGGGACATACAATGAGCAGTTCTTC
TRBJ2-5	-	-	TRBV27	CASSLLGQQETQYF	TGTGCCAGCAGTTTATTAGGGCAGCAAGAGACCCAGTACTTC
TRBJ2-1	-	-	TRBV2	CASSVPGIYNEQFF	TGTGCCAGCAGTGTGCCAGGGATCTACAATGAGCAGTTCTTC
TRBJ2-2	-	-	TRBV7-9	CASRLELDLNTGELFF	TGTGCCAGCAGATTAGAGTTGGACTTGAACACCGGGGAGCTGTTTTTT
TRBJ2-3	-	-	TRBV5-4	CASSRRGGLDTQYF	TGTGCCAGCAGCCGGAGGGGGGGCCTGGATACGCAGTATTTT
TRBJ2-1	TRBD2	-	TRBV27	CASSYTSDPSYNEQFF	TGTGCCAGCAGTTACACTAGCGACCCCTCCTACAATGAGCAGTTCTTC
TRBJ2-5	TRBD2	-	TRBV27	CASSLGLAGGRETQYF	TGTGCCAGCAGTTTAGGACTAGCGGGGGGGCGGGAGACCCAGTACTTC
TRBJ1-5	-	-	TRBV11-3	CASSLVRGDDQPQHF	TGTGCCAGCAGCTTAGTGAGGGGGGATGATCAGCCCCAGCATTTT
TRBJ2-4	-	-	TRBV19	CASSGGQHLAKNIQYF	TGTGCCAGTAGTGGAGGACAGCACTTGGCCAAAAACATTCAGTACTTC
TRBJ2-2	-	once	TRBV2	CASREGQGGELFF	TGTGCCAGCAGGGAGGGGCAAGGAGGGGAGCTGTTTTTT
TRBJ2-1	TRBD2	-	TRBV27	CASTLAGGPYNEQFF	TGTGCCAGCACCCTAGCGGGGGGTCCCTACAATGAGCAGTTCTTC
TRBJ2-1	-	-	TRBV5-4	CASTDLPVSASYNEQFF	TGTGCCAGCACCGACCTACCCGTTAGCGCCTCCTACAATGAGCAGTTCTTC
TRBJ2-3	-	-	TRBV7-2	CASSARPVHRDTQYF	TGTGCCAGCAGCGCCCGTCCTGTCCATAGGGATACGCAGTATTTT
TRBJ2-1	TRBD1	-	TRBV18	CASSPPRDRGNHEQFF	TGTGCCAGCTCACCCCCTCGGGACAGGGGGAATCATGAGCAGTTCTTC
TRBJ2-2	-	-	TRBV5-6	CASSNSVFNTGELFF	TGTGCCAGCAGCAACTCGGTATTTAACACCGGGGAGCTGTTTTTT
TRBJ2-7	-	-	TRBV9	CASSVGGPAVHEQYF	TGTGCCAGCAGCGTAGGCGGGCCAGCGGTCCACGAGCAGTACTTC
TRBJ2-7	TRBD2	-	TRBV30	CAWSEVRLAGGYEQYF	TGTGCCTGGAGCGAAGTACGACTAGCGGGAGGGTACGAGCAGTACTTC
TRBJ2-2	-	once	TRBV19	CASSIVGAIGELFF	TGTGCCAGTAGTATAGTAGGGGCGATCGGGGAGCTGTTTTTT
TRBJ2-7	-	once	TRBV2	CASTEHPGAYEQYF	TGTGCCAGCACCGAGCACCCAGGGGCCTACGAGCAGTACTTC
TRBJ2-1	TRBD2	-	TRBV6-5	CASSYSTGGGNEQFF	TGTGCCAGCAGTTACTCGACGGGAGGAGGAAATGAGCAGTTCTTC
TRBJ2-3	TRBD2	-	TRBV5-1	CASSFGTSGPPSTDTQYF	TGCGCCAGCAGCTTCGGGACTAGCGGACCTCCTAGCACAGATACGCAGTATTTT
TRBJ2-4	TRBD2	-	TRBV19	CASSLLAGDNIQYF	TGTGCCAGTAGTTTACTAGCGGGAGACAACATTCAGTACTTC
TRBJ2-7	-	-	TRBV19	CASSYREGLSEQYF	TGTGCCAGTAGTTATCGGGAAGGGTTGAGCGAGCAGTACTTC
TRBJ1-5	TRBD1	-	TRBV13	CASSFRGGNQPQHF	TGTGCCAGCAGCTTCAGGGGGGGAAATCAGCCCCAGCATTTT
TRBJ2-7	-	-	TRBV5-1	CASSLQPSYEQYF	TGCGCCAGCAGCTTGCAGCCCTCCTACGAGCAGTACTTC
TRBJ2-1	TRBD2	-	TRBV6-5	CASSYTSGSNEQFF	TGTGCCAGCAGTTACACTAGCGGGAGTAATGAGCAGTTCTTC
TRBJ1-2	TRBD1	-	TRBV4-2	CASSQDRQGYNYGYTF	TGTGCCAGCAGCCAAGATCGACAGGGGTATAACTATGGCTACACCTTC
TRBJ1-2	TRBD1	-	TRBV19	CATFNPGQGYGYTF	TGTGCCACATTCAATCCGGGACAGGGATATGGCTACACCTTC
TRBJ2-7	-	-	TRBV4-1	CASSQYGGKGKTLYEQYF	TGCGCCAGCAGCCAATACGGGGGTAAGGGGAAAACATTATACGAGCAGTACTTC
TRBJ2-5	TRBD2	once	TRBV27	CATSGGQETQYF	TGTGCCACCTCGGGGGGGCAAGAGACCCAGTACTTC
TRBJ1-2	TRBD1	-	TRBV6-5	CASSGQGPGYTF	TGTGCCAGCTCGGGACAGGGGCCTGGCTACACCTTC
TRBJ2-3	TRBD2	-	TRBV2	CASSTLAGAEDTQYF	TGTGCCAGCAGTACCCTAGCGGGGGCGGAAGATACGCAGTATTTT
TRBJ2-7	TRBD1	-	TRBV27	CASSSRDRGREQYF	TGTGCCAGCAGTAGCCGGGACAGGGGAAGGGAGCAGTACTTC
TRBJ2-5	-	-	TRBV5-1	CASSLQGETQYF	TGCGCCAGCAGCTTGCAAGGAGAGACCCAGTACTTC
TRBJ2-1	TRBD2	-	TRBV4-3	CASSQEPEAGGFNNEQFF	TGCGCCAGCAGCCAAGAGCCGGAGGCGGGAGGGTTTAACAATGAGCAGTTCTTC
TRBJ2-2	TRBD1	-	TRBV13	CASSLPGQGAIGELFF	TGTGCCAGCAGCTTACCGGGACAGGGAGCCATAGGGGAGCTGTTTTTT
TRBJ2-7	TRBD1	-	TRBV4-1	CASSQDRPGTGFYEQYF	TGCGCCAGCAGCCAAGATCGGCCCGGGACAGGCTTCTACGAGCAGTACTTC
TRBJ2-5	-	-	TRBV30	CAWSVLFGWGQETQYF	TGTGCCTGGAGTGTACTTTTTGGGTGGGGACAAGAGACCCAGTACTTC
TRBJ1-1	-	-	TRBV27	CASSLDPGGAEAFF	TGTGCCAGCAGTTTAGACCCCGGGGGCGCTGAAGCTTTCTTT
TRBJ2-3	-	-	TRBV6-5	CASSYSPGHITDTQYF	TGTGCCAGCAGTTACTCTCCGGGACACATCACAGATACGCAGTATTTT
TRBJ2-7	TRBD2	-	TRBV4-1	CASSPLAGGNYEQYF	TGCGCCAGCAGCCCTCTAGCGGGGGGGAACTACGAGCAGTACTTC
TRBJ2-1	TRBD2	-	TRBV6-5	CASSPREGIHNEQFF	TGTGCCAGCAGCCCCAGGGAGGGCATCCACAATGAGCAGTTCTTC
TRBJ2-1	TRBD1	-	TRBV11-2	CASSYRGTEYNEQFF	TGTGCCAGCAGCTATAGGGGGACAGAGTACAATGAGCAGTTCTTC
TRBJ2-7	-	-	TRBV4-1	CASSQGTSAPSYEQYF	TGCGCCAGCAGCCAAGGGACTTCCGCCCCCTCCTACGAGCAGTACTTC
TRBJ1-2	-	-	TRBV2	CASSSTAF	TGTGCCAGCAGTTCTACGGCCTTC
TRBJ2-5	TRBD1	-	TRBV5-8	CASSWDRMETQYF	TGTGCCAGCAGCTGGGACAGGATGGAGACCCAGTACTTC
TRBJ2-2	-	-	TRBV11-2	CASSSPRGELFF	TGTGCCAGCAGCTCCCCGCGCGGGGAGCTGTTTTTT
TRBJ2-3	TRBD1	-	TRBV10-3	CATSGQFTDTQYF	TGTGCCACCTCGGGACAGTTCACAGATACGCAGTATTTT
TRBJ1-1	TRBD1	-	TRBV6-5	CASSSGQGNTEAFF	TGTGCCAGCAGTTCAGGACAGGGCAACACTGAAGCTTTCTTT
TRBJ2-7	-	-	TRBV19	CASSPEVHYEQYF	TGTGCCAGTAGTCCCGAGGTCCACTACGAGCAGTACTTC
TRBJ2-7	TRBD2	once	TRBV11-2	CASSLTSGHSYEQYF	TGTGCCAGCAGCTTAACTAGCGGACACTCCTACGAGCAGTACTTC